These 3 T cell receptor beta chains share one sample of origin, sequenced in a study of shared clonotypes between healthy human individuals. Sequencing was performed with immunoSEQ multiplex PCR; in TCRdb, only in-frame clones are kept and a portion is missing. The sample gives 1,500,000 or so clones, around 98.5% of which show up once; about 0.4% is in the top ten. Sequencing was carried out using naive CD4+ T cells sorted from blood. The subset denotes: CD45RA+ positively selected. Receptor source: a young man in good health.

J is TRBJ1-1 and V is TRBV29-1; possible D gene TRBD1, 6 bases. Looked up from germline, CDR1 is SQVTM and CDR2 is ANQGSEA. This CDR3 is 14 amino acids long. Trimming took 5 bases from V and 2 from J, leaving 15 bases between them. The CDR3 spells CSVPGGDFNTEAFF. As DNA, the CDR3 is TGCAGCGTTCCGGGGGGCGATTTTAACACTGAAGCTTTCTTT.

The chain carries TRBV18 and TRBJ2-5, with 7 nucleotides matching TRBD2. The CDR3 covers 14 residues. The V segment lost 6 bases and the J segment 5 bases; nucleotides outside the gene matches: 9. Germline V gives CDR1 KGHSH, CDR2 LQKENI. The CDR3 region has the DNA TGTGCCAGCTCCTCCCTCGGGGGGATTGAGACCCAGTACTTC. It is translated as CASSSLGGIETQYF.

On this clone: The sample contains more than one DNA sequence encoding this CDR3. The gene calls are TRBV5-1 and TRBJ1-1; D call uncertain. V shed 2 bases and J shed 2 bases, with 7 bases lying between them. Germline V gives CDR1 SGHRS, CDR2 YFSETQ. The CDR3 contains 13 residues. The CDR3 DNA sequence: TGCGCCAGCAGCTTAAACACCAACACTGAAGCTTTCTTT. As protein: CASSLNTNTEAFF.